The following is a T cell receptor beta chain sequence with its context. This sample is drawn from a study of blood T cell repertoires in COVID-19. In the original analysis: Amplification of reference gene primers provided the estimated nucleated cell counts. TCRdb's copy holds only in-frame clones and misses some; the assay was immunoSEQ multiplex PCR. That table is the source of V, J and clone size, and D and trimming were worked out from the DNA. The sample holds 62,000 or so clones; around 89% are singletons and the top ten take approximately 2.9%. The germline V gene has CDR1 SEHNR and CDR2 FQNEAQ (reference sequence). The V end was cut by 5 bases, the J end by 4 bases, with 17 bases between. The CDR3 consists of 15 residues.

What was sequenced was peripheral blood. The sequence was collected from a man between 45 and 60 years old with acute or convalescent COVID-19. V usage is TRBV7-9 and J usage is TRBJ1-1; TRBD1 might be the D (5 bases). In DNA form, the CDR3 reads TGTGCCAGCAGCCCTTCGTCAGGAGGGGTCACTGAAGCTTTCTTT. The encoded protein is CASSPSSGGVTEAFF.